This T cell receptor beta chain was retrieved from a study of Graves' ophthalmopathy and Graves' hyperthyroidism. Study-level findings and limits: Discrimination between ophthalmopathy and stable hyperthyroidism by a 13-signature model showed roughly 88% sensitivity and roughly 80% specificity.

As to this clonotype: What it binds is unknown. This may be a read error: a much more frequent sequence differs by one nucleotide.

The CDR3 is made up of 15 amino acids. Per the germline V gene, CDR1 is MNHNS and CDR2 is SASEGT. Scientists amplified the TCR beta CDR3 regions from RNA transcripts. RT-PCR was first run with HTBI primers, then multiplex PCR in a second round. TCRdb reanalysed the multiplex PCR reads using MiXCR and keeps one entry per CDR3 protein. The sample contains approximately 210,000 distinct CDR3 sequences, 20% to 25% of which appear only once. Isolation of PBMCs was performed using over 8 ml of fresh peripheral blood. Material: peripheral blood. The sequence came from a woman aged 45-65 years with Graves' ophthalmopathy. The rearrangement links TRBV6-1 to TRBJ1-5, with D unclear. CDR3 in amino acids: CVSSEGFAQSQPQHF. The CDR3 region has the DNA TGTGTCAGCAGTGAAGGGTTCGCACAGTCCCAGCCCCAGCATTTT.